The present TCR beta chain was sequenced within a study of cytomegalovirus exposure and HLA in healthy donors. The PCR was carried out with 60 Vbeta primers and 13 Jbeta primers. In the authors' methods: Later analysis identified some 80 million unique TCR beta chains, about 10 million shared. The assay was immunoSEQ multiplex PCR, and TCRdb's table has in-frame clones only and misses some. V and J calls and clone size are those listed in that table; D and trimming were worked out from the DNA. The sample holds approximately 200,000 clones, roughly 83% seen once. Study observations and caveats: A later analysis showed TCR association rates differing by HLA locus, peaking at DRB1 and lowest at HLA-C.

A note on this clone: The antigen is not known.

This CDR3 is 14 amino acids long. The J segment lost 2 bases and the V segment lost 5 bases, leaving 4 bases of the junction unmatched. Germline lookup yields CDR1 SGHTA and CDR2 FQGTGA. The sequence was collected from a boy younger than 18 in good health and CMV-seronegative. Specimen: PBMCs. V and J are TRBV7-3 and TRBJ2-3, with 7 bases aligning to TRBD1. CDR3 coding DNA: TGTGCCAGCAGCCCGACAGGGTACACAGATACGCAGTATTTT. Translated: CASSPTGYTDTQYF.